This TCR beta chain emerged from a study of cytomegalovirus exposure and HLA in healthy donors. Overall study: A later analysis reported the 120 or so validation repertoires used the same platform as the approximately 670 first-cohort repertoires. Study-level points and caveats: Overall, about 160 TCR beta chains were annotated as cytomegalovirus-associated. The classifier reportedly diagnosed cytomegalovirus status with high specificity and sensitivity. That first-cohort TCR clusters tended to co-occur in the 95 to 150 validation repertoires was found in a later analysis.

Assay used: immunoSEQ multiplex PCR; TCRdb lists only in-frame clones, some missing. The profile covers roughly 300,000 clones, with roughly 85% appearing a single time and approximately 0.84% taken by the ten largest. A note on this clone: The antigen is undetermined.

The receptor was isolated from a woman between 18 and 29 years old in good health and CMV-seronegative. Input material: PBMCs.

CDR3 nucleotide sequence: TGTGCCAGCAGGAGAGATGTTCTATCGGGGGAGACCCAGTACTTC. Amino acids: CASRRDVLSGETQYF. V and J are TRBV2 and TRBJ2-5; a possible D gene is TRBD2 (5 bases). CDR3 length equals 15 residues. V was pared by 6 bases and J by 5 bases, with 19 bases between. The germline gives CDR1 SNHLY, CDR2 FYNNEI. The full variable domain, with the rest looked up from reference TRBV2 and TRBJ2-5, is EPEVTQTPSHQVTQMGQEVILRCVPISNHLYFYWYRQILGQKVEFLVSFYNNEISEKSEIFDDQFSVERPDGSNFTLKIRSTKLEDSAMYFCASRRDVLSGETQYFGPGTRLLVL.